This TCR beta chain derives from a study of blood T cells in healthy people across ages. The CDR3 covers 15 residues. Germline V CDR1 and CDR2: SGDLS, YYNGEE. The junction had 9 bases not matched to a gene; V was cut back by 3 bases and J by 4 bases. Primed by a sample-barcoded 5' primer and a J-beta primer mix, a second PCR proceeded for 7 to 11 cycles. TCRdb reanalysed the 5' RACE reads using MiXCR and keeps one entry per CDR3 protein. The table records around 620,000 distinct CDR3 sequences, 25% to 30% of them present only once. Per-sample yields of isolated PBMCs were at least 7 million. This TCR derives from a woman between 70 and 85 years old in good health. The sequencing input was blood. The V gene is TRBV9, the J gene TRBJ1-2; TRBD1 agrees at 7 bases. For the CDR3, the DNA is TGTGCCAGCAGCGGAACCACGGGACAGCCCTATGGCTACACCTTC. This gives the protein CASSGTTGQPYGYTF.